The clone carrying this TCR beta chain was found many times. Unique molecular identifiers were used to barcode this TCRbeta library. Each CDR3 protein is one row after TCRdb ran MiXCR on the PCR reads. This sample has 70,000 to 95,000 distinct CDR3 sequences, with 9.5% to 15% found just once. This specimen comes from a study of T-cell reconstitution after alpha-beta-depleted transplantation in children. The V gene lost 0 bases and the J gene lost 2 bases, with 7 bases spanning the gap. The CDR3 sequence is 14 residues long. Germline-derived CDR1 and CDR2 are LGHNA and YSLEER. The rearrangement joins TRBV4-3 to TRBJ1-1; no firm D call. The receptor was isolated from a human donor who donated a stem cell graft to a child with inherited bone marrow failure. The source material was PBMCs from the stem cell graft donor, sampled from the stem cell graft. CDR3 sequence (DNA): TGCGCCAGCAGCCAAGATACAGCAAACACTGAAGCTTTCTTT. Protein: CASSQDTANTEAFF.